This T cell receptor beta chain was identified during a study of blood T cell repertoires in COVID-19. Study summary: The samples span acute and convalescent COVID-19 from the United States, Italy and Spain.

The germline V gene encodes CDR1 LNHDA and CDR2 SQIVND (reference sequence). CDR3 length: 15 residues. V trimming: 7 bases; J trimming: 5 bases; junction bases outside the gene matches: 9. In this sample, this clone turned up once. Profiling relied on immunoSEQ multiplex PCR, and the TCRdb table lists in-frame clones only, not all of them. The data hold approximately 88,000 clones, with around three quarters observed a single time. The J gene is TRBJ1-5, the V gene TRBV19; 9 bases match TRBD1. The TCR was taken from a man aged 50 to 60 who had recovered from COVID-19. Sequenced: peripheral blood. In DNA form, the CDR3 reads TGTGCCAGTAAACTGCCCGGGACAGGGTATCAGCCCCAGCATTTT. Translating it yields CASKLPGTGYQPQHF.